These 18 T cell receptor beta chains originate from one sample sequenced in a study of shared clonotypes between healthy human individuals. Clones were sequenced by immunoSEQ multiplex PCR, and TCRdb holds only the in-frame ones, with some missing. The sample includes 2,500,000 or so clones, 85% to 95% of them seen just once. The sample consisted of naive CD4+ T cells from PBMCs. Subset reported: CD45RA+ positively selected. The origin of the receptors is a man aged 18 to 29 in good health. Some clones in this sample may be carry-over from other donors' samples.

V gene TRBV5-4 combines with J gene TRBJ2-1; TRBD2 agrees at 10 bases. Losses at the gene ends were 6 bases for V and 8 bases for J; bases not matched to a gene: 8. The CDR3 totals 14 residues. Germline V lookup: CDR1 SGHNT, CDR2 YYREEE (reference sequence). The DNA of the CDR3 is TGTGCCAGCACCATGACTAGCGGGCTCGATGAGCAGTTCTTC. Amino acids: CASTMTSGLDEQFF.

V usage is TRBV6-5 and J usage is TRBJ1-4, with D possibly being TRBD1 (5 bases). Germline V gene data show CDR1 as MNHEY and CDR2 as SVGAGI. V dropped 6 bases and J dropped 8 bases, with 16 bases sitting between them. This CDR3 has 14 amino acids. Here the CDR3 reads CASSPIGRGEKLFF. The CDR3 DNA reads TGTGCCAGCAGCCCGATAGGGCGGGGGGAAAAACTGTTTTTT.

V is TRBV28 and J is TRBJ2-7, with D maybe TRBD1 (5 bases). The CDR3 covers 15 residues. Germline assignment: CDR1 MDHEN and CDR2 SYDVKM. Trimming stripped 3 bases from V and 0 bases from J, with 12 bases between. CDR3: CASSFYRYPSYEQYF. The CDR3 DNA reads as TGTGCCAGCAGTTTTTACAGGTACCCCTCCTACGAGCAGTACTTC.

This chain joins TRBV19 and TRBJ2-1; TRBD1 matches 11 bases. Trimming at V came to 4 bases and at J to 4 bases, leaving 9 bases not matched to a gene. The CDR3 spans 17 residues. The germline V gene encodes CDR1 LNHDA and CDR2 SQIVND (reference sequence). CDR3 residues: CASSRPRTGGRYNEQFF. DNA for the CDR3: TGTGCCAGTAGTAGACCACGGACAGGGGGCAGATACAATGAGCAGTTCTTC.

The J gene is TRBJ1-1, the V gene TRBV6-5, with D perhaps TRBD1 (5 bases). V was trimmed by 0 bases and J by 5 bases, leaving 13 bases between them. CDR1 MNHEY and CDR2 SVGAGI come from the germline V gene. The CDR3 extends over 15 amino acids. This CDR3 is CASSYSIGGRTEAFF. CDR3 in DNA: TGTGCCAGCAGTTACTCTATTGGGGGAAGGACTGAAGCTTTCTTT.

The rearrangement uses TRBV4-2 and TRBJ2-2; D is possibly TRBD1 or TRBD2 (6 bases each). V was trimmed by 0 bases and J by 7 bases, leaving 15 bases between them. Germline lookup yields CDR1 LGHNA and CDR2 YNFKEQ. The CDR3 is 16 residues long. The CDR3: CASSQDFGGADGELFF. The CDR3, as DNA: TGTGCCAGCAGCCAAGATTTCGGGGGCGCTGACGGGGAGCTGTTTTTT.

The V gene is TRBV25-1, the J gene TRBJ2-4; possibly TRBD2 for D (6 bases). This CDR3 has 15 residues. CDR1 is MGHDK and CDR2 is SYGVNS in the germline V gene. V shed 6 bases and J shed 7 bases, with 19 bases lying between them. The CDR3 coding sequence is TGTGCCAGCAGCCAGACTAGGCTTCACTGGAACATTCAGTACTTC. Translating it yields CASSQTRLHWNIQYF. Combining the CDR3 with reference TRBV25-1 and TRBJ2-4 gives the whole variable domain EADIYQTPRYLVIGTGKKITLECSQTMGHDKMYWYQQDPGMELHLIHYSYGVNSTEKGDLSSESTVSRIRTEHFPLTLESARPSHTSQYLCASSQTRLHWNIQYFGAGTRLSVL.

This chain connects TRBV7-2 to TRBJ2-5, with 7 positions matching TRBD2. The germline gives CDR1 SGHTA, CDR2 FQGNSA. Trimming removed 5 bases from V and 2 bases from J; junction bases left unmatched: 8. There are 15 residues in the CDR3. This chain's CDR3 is CASSPRVAGQETQYF. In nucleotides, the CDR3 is TGTGCCAGCAGCCCCCGGGTAGCGGGTCAAGAGACCCAGTACTTC.

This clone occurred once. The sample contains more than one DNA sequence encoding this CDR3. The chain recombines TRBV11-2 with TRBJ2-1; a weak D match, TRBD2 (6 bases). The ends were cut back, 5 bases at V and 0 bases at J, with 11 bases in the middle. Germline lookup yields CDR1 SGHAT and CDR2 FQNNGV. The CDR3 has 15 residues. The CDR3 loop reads CASSPLARSYNEQFF. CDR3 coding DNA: TGTGCCAGCAGCCCTCTAGCGCGCTCCTACAATGAGCAGTTCTTC.

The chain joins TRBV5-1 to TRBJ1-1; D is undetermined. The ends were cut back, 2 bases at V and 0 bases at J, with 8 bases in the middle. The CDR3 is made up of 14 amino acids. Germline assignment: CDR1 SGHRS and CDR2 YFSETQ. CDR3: CASSFGPVNTEAFF. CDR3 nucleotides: TGCGCCAGCAGCTTCGGTCCCGTGAACACTGAAGCTTTCTTT.

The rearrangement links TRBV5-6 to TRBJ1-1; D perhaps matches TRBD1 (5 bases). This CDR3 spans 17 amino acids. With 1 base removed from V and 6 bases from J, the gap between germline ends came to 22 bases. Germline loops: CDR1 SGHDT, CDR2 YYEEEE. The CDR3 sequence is CASSLFGDSWGGSEAFF. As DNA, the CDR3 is TGTGCCAGCAGCTTGTTCGGTGACAGCTGGGGCGGGTCTGAAGCTTTCTTT.

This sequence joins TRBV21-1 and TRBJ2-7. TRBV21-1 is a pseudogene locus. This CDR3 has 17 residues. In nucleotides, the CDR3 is TGTGCCAGCAGCTCCCCGGAAGGGTTTCCCACAATCTACGAGCAGTACTTC. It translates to CASSSPEGFPTIYEQYF.

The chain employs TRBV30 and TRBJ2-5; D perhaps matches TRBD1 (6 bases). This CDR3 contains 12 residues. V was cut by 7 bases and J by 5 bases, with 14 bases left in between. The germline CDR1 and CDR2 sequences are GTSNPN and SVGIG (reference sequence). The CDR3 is CAYTGYWETQYF. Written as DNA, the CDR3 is TGTGCCTACACAGGGTATTGGGAGACCCAGTACTTC. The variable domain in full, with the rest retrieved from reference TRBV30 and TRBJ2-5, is SQTIHQWPATLVQPVGSPLSLECTVEGTSNPNLYWYRQAAGRGLQLLFYSVGIGQISSEVPQNLSASRPQDRQFILSSKKLLLSDSGFYLCAYTGYWETQYFGPGTRLLVL.

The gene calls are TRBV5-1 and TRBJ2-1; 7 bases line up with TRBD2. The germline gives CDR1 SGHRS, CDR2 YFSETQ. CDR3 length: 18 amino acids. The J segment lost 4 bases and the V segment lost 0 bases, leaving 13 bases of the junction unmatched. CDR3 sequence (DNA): TGCGCCAGCAGCTTGGGTAATCGGAGGGAGGGAGCGTACAATGAGCAGTTCTTC. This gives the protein CASSLGNRREGAYNEQFF.

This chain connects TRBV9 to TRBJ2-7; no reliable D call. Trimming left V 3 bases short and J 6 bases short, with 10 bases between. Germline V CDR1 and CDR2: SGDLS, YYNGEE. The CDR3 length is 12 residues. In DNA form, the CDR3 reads TGTGCCAGCAGCGCGACCTTAACCGAGCAGTACTTC. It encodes CASSATLTEQYF.

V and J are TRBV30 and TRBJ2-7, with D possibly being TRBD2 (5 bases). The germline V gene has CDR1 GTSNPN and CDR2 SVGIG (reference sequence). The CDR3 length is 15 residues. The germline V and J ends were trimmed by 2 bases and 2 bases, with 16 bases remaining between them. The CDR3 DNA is TGTGCCTGGAGTCGGTCGGACTTCCGAGCCTACGAGCAGTACTTC. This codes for CAWSRSDFRAYEQYF.

The CDR3 DNA sequence: TGTGCCAGCAGCCCCCGTGGAGGGACTCTTTACAATGAGCAGTTCTTC. This codes for CASSPRGGTLYNEQFF. J is TRBJ2-1 and V is TRBV9, with a possible D match to TRBD2 (6 bases). V was shortened by 4 bases and J by 4 bases, with 18 bases between the two germline ends. CDR1 SGDLS and CDR2 YYNGEE come from the germline V gene. The CDR3 totals 16 residues.

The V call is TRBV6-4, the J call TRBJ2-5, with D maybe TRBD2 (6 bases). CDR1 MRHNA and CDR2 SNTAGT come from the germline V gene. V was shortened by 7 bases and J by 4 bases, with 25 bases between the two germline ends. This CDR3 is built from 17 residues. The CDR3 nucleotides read TGTGCCAGCATAATTCTAGGATGCGGGGTGGGTCCAGAGACCCAGTACTTC. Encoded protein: CASIILGCGVGPETQYF.